This is a list of T cell receptor beta chains from one sample in a study of Ad26.COV2.S vaccination and SARS-CoV-2 variants. Method: immunoSEQ multiplex PCR; TCRdb's copy keeps in-frame clones and lacks some. The data show about 94,000 clones, 82% seen once. The specimen comprised peripheral blood, sampled after recovery from COVID-19. Receptors were obtained from a human donor who had recovered from COVID-19. Each CDR3 is given with its conserved first and last residue. The D gene is left open where the match is weak. The listing skips clone size in some rows; elsewhere it reads once, few, many or a size class.

size	D	V	J	CDR3	DNA
.	TRBD2	TRBV2	TRBJ2-3	CASEESTGLPTDTQYF	TGTGCCAGCGAGGAATCTACGGGACTACCCACAGATACGCAGTATTTT
.	.	TRBV7-8	TRBJ2-7	CASSLVRRGRDEQYF	TGTGCCAGCAGCTTAGTACGTCGGGGTAGAGACGAGCAGTACTTC
.	TRBD2	TRBV29-1	TRBJ2-7	CSVVPAGGDPQGYEQYF	TGCAGCGTTGTACCAGCGGGAGGGGATCCTCAGGGTTACGAGCAGTACTTC
once	TRBD2	TRBV29-1	TRBJ2-1	CSVVWLAGNNEQFF	TGCAGCGTTGTTTGGCTAGCGGGAAACAATGAGCAGTTCTTC
.	.	TRBV6-5	TRBJ2-5	CASSYSGSVQETQYF	TGTGCCAGCAGTTACTCGGGCTCCGTTCAAGAGACCCAGTACTTC
.	.	TRBV5-5	TRBJ1-1	CASSGTGRTTTTEAFF	TGTGCCAGCAGCGGGACGGGTAGAACAACCACCACTGAAGCTTTCTTT
many	TRBD1	TRBV6-5	TRBJ1-2	CASSRRQGLYGYTF	TGTGCCAGCAGTCGCCGACAGGGTCTCTATGGCTACACCTTC
.	TRBD2	TRBV7-2	TRBJ2-1	CASSLTSEAWHEQFF	TGTGCCAGCAGCTTAACTAGCGAGGCTTGGCATGAGCAGTTCTTC
.	.	TRBV11-2	TRBJ1-6	CASSYIGVNSPLHF	TGTGCCAGCAGCTACATCGGGGTCAATTCACCCCTCCACTTT
.	.	TRBV25-1	TRBJ1-2	CASSPDRQRNGYTF	TGTGCCAGCAGTCCTGACAGGCAGAGGAATGGCTACACCTTC
.	.	TRBV28	TRBJ2-7	CASSSPPGRGSYEQYF	TGTGCCAGCAGCTCCCCCCCAGGGCGGGGCTCCTACGAGCAGTACTTC
few	.	TRBV7-8	TRBJ1-5	CASSFPGYGSNQPQHF	TGTGCCAGCAGCTTTCCGGGATACGGGAGCAATCAGCCCCAGCATTTT
once	TRBD2	TRBV14	TRBJ2-1	CASSQSGGKFSSYNEQFF	TGTGCCAGCAGCCAATCGGGAGGGAAATTTAGCTCCTACAATGAGCAGTTCTTC
.	.	TRBV27	TRBJ2-5	CASSPRPRETQYF	TGTGCCAGCAGTCCCCGGCCGAGAGAGACCCAGTACTTC
once	.	TRBV18	TRBJ2-5	CASSPIAPPRSGFWTETQYF	TGTGCCAGCTCACCTATCGCCCCACCCCGGTCCGGTTTTTGGACAGAGACCCAGTACTTC
.	.	TRBV5-1	TRBJ2-3	CASTGLGASTDTQYF	TGCGCCAGCACCGGACTTGGGGCCAGCACAGATACGCAGTATTTT
.	.	TRBV11-3	TRBJ1-1	CASSLSKGGRAFF	TGTGCCAGCAGCTTATCTAAAGGAGGGCGGGCTTTCTTT
.	TRBD1	TRBV6-5	TRBJ1-2	CASRRVRQGPGYTF	TGTGCCAGCAGAAGAGTAAGACAGGGCCCTGGCTACACCTTC
.	.	TRBV3-1/TRBV3-2	TRBJ2-5	CASSRPKRPGQETQYF	TGTGCCAGCAGCCGACCCAAGCGTCCAGGTCAAGAGACCCAGTACTTC
.	TRBD1	TRBV7-9	TRBJ2-2	CARYTGGTGELFF	TGTGCCAGATACACAGGGGGTACCGGGGAGCTGTTTTTT
.	TRBD1	TRBV7-2	TRBJ2-2	CASSLNRGTGELFF	TGTGCCAGCAGCTTGAACAGGGGTACCGGGGAGCTGTTTTTT
.	.	TRBV9	TRBJ2-1	CASSPPGGYNEQFF	TGTGCCAGCAGCCCCCCCGGTGGTTACAATGAGCAGTTCTTC
.	.	TRBV19	TRBJ1-1	CASSIISGGAPEAFF	TGTGCCAGTAGTATCATTTCGGGGGGCGCTCCTGAAGCTTTCTTT
.	TRBD1	TRBV10-3	TRBJ1-3	CASRDSSGNTIYF	TGTGCCAGCCGGGACAGCTCTGGAAACACCATATATTTT
few	TRBD2	TRBV24-1	TRBJ2-3	CATRSGRYGRRDTQYF	TGTGCCACCAGGTCGGGCCGTTACGGGAGGCGAGATACGCAGTATTTT
.	TRBD2	TRBV4-3	TRBJ2-3	CASSQVTGLAAYTDTQYF	TGCGCCAGCAGCCAAGTAACAGGACTAGCGGCCTACACAGATACGCAGTATTTT
.	.	TRBV5-4	TRBJ1-4	CASTTGLGANEKLFF	TGTGCCAGCACCACAGGGTTGGGGGCTAATGAAAAACTGTTTTTT
.	.	TRBV28	TRBJ2-7	CASSPLFFEQYF	TGTGCCAGCAGTCCCCTATTTTTCGAGCAGTACTTC
.	TRBD2	TRBV11-3	TRBJ2-5	CASSFSGLAGGPGETQYF	TGTGCCAGCAGCTTTTCAGGGCTAGCGGGAGGGCCGGGCGAGACCCAGTACTTC
.	.	TRBV5-4	TRBJ2-7	CASSLDRGTYEQYF	TGTGCCAGCAGCTTGGATAGGGGAACCTACGAGCAGTACTTC
few	.	TRBV7-3	TRBJ1-1	CASSLSPAMNTEAFF	TGTGCCAGCAGCTTAAGCCCAGCCATGAACACTGAAGCTTTCTTT
.	TRBD2	TRBV7-8	TRBJ2-7	CASSLSQTSGRSYEQYF	TGTGCCAGCAGCTTATCCCAGACTAGCGGGCGATCCTACGAGCAGTACTTC
.	TRBD2	TRBV4-3	TRBJ2-2	CASSKGLAGFGELFF	TGCGCCAGCAGTAAGGGACTAGCGGGATTCGGGGAGCTGTTTTTT
.	.	TRBV7-2	TRBJ1-5	CASSLSQGNQPQHF	TGTGCCAGCAGCTTATCCCAGGGCAATCAGCCCCAGCATTTT
.	.	TRBV24-1	TRBJ2-1	CATSDLVFPKFF	TGTGCCACCAGTGATTTGGTGTTCCCGAAGTTCTTC
.	.	TRBV5-5	TRBJ2-2	CASSHRAGTGELFF	TGTGCCAGCAGCCACAGGGCTGGCACCGGGGAGCTGTTTTTT
.	.	TRBV19	TRBJ1-5	CASSIWMRGNQPQHF	TGTGCCAGTAGTATTTGGATGAGAGGCAATCAGCCCCAGCATTTT
.	.	TRBV20-1	TRBJ2-3	CSAVYTDTQYF	TGCAGTGCTGTCTACACAGATACGCAGTATTTT
.	TRBD1	TRBV18	TRBJ1-1	CASSPATGGSNTEAFF	TGTGCCAGCTCACCTGCGACAGGGGGATCGAACACTGAAGCTTTCTTT
.	TRBD1	TRBV6-5	TRBJ1-1	CASSALSQGATEAFF	TGTGCCAGCAGCGCCCTATCTCAGGGGGCGACTGAAGCTTTCTTT
.	TRBD1	TRBV18	TRBJ1-2	CASSLLPGQGDYGYTF	TGTGCCAGCTCACTTCTCCCGGGACAGGGGGACTATGGCTACACCTTC